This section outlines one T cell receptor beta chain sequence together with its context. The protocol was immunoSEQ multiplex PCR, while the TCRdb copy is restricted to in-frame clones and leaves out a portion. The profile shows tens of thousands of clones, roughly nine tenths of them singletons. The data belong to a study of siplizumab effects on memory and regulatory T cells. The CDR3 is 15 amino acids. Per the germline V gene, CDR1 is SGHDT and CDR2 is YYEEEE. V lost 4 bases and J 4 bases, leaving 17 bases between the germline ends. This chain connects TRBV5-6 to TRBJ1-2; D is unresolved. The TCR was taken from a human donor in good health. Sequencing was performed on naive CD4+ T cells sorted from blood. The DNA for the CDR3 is TGTGCCAGCAGCGTGGACGGCCTCCCTGGCTATGGCTACACCTTC. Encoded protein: CASSVDGLPGYGYTF.